The source of this TCR beta chain is a study of OX40 agonist ivuxolimab in advanced cancers. Study-level background: Melanoma, hepatocellular carcinoma, head and neck or renal cell cancer occurred in dose-escalation patients.

The repertoire was sequenced with immunoSEQ multiplex PCR; TCRdb's copy has only in-frame clones and lacks some. The repertoire consists of tens of thousands of clones, with around 84% occurring once and the leading ten covering around 5%. The germline CDR1 and CDR2 sequences are LGHNA and YNFKEQ. This CDR3 comprises 15 residues. The ends were cut back, 3 bases at V and 0 bases at J, with 10 bases in the middle. V usage is TRBV4-2 and J usage is TRBJ2-3; possible D gene TRBD2, 5 bases. Specimen: CD4+ or CD8+ T cells sorted from blood, collected in a trial of the OX40 agonist ivuxolimab. The TCR was taken from an adult with an advanced solid tumor such as melanoma, head and neck, liver or kidney cancer. The CDR3 region has the DNA TGTGCCAGCAGCCAGGAACTAGGAAGCACAGATACGCAGTATTTT. The encoded protein is CASSQELGSTDTQYF.